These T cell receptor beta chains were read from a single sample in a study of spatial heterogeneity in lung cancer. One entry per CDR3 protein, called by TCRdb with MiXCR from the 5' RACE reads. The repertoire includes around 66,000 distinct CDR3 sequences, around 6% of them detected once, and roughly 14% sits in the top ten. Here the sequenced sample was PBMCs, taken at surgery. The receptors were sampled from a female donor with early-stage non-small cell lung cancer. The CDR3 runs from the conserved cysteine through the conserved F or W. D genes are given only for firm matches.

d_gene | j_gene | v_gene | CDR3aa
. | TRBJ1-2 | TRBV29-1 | CSVGGAGGYTF
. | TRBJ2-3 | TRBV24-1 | CATSGGTWGDTQYF
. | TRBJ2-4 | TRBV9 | CASRVERGPIAKNIQYF
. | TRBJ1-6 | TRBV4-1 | CASSQDEQAENSPLHF
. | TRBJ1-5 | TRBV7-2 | CASSSDGEPQHF
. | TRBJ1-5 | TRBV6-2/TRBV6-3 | CASVTSGRPQPQHF
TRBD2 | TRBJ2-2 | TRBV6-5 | CASSLGTSLGYTGELFF
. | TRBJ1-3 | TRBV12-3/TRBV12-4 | CASSFFGGSSGNTIYF
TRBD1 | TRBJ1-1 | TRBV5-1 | CASTTLRDRGRNTEAFF
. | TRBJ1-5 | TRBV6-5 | CASSYSGGGQPQHF
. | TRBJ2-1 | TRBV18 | CASSQETVYNEQFF
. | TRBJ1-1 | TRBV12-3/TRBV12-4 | CASSLPGYAFF
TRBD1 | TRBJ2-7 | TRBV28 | CASRGTGTYEQYF
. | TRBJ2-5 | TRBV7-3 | CASSLNAGQETQYF
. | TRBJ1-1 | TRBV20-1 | CSALSMNTEAFF
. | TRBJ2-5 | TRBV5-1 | CASSPQGPETQYF
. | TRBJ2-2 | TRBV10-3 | CAISESGVVNTGELFF
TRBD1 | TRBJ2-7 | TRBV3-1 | CASSQSGDRSYEQYF
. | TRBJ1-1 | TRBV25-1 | CASTREQGNTEAFF
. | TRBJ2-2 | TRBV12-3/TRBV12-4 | CASRSLEDANTGELFF
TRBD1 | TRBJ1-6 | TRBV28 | CASSFPRDRGNSPLHF
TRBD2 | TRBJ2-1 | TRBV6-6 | CASSYSGLAGVYNEQFF
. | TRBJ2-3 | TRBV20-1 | CSARRPGGITDTQYF
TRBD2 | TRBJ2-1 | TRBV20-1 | CSAPTSGGNEQFF
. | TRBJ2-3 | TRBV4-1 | CASSQDSRDQLDTQYF
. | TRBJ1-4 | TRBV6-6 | CATQGIQGEKLFF
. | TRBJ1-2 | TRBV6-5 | CASSYKLSHVGGYTF
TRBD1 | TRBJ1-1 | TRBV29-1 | CSVEDEGQGRWNTEAFF
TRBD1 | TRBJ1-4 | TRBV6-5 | CASRDRSTNEKLFF
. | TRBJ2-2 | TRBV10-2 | CASTNSGTGELFF
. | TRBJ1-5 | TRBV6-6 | CASRTGQGGQPQHF
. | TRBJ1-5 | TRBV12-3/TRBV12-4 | CASSPSTGGPQHF
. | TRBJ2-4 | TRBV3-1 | CASSQDPASRAKNIQYF
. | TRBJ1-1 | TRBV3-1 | CASSQSPNTEAFF
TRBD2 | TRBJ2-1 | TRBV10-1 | CASSESTSGSYNEQFF
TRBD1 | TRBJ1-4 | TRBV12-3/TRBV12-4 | CASSFRDSNEKLFF
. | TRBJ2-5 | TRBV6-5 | CASSASGQETQYF
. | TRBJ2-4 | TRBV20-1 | CSAFNRATNIQYF
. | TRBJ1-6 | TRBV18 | CASSPRAVTYNSPLHF
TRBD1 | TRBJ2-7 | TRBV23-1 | CASSQRGTGPVSYEQYF
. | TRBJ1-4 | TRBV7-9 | CASSSLQKLFF
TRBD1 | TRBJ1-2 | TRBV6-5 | CASSYLPPGGEGYTF
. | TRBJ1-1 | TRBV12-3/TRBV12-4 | CASSFGGNTEAFF
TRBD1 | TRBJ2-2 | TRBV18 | CASSPRDRSAGELFF
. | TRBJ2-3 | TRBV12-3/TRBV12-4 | CASSPQGISVTQYF
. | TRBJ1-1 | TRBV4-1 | CASSQERGRATEAFF
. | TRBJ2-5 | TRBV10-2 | CASSERGQQETQYF
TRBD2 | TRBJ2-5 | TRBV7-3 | CASSPAGVKQETQYF
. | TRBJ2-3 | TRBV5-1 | CASSLDRGTDTQYF
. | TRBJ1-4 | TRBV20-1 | CSARDSRDSTNEKLFF
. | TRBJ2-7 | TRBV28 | CASSFKPYEQYF
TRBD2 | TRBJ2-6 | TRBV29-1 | CSAGGSPPGSGANVLTF
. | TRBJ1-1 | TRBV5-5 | CASSFGVPNTEASF
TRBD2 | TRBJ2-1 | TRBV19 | CASSTGQTGTINHEQFF
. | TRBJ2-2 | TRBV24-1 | CATSDLREGVLGELFF